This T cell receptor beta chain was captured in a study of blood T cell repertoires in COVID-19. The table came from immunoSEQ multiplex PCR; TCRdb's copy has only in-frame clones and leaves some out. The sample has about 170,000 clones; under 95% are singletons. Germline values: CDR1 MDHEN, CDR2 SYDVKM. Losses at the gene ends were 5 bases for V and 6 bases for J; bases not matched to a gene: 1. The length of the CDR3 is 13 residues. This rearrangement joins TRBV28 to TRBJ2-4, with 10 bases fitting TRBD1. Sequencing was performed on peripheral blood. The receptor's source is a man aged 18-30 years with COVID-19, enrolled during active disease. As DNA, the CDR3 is TGTGCCAGCAGTGACAGGGGGCGAAACATTCAGTACTTC. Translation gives CASSDRGRNIQYF.